These 14 T cell receptor beta chains were sequenced from one sample in a study of metastatic and nonmetastatic thyroid tumors. TCRdb re-clonotyped the PCR reads through MiXCR. The table lists around 25,000 clones, roughly 25% of them singletons. Thyroid surgery was performed in patients who had received no treatment beforehand. Sequenced: blood. Receptors were obtained from a female donor with papillary thyroid cancer or a benign thyroid nodule (not recorded which). Some clones in this sample may be carry-over from other donors' samples.

This clone rates as medium-sized. The rearrangement uses TRBV15 and TRBJ1-2; D may be TRBD1 (5 bases). The germline CDR1 and CDR2 sequences are LNHNV and YYDKDF (reference sequence). The CDR3 is made up of 15 amino acids. V gave up 0 bases and J gave up 0 bases, with 8 bases separating them. As DNA, the CDR3 is TGTGCCACCAGCAGAGAGGCAGGGACTAACTATGGCTACACCTTC. It codes for CATSREAGTNYGYTF.

V usage is TRBV18 and J usage is TRBJ1-2; 11 bases agree with TRBD1. This CDR3 is built from 14 residues. The germline CDR1 and CDR2 sequences are KGHSH and LQKENI. The V and J ends lost 2 bases and 7 bases, in that order; junction bases with no gene match: 3. For the CDR3, the DNA is TGTGCCAGCTCACCAGGACAGGGGGCGAGTGGCTACACCTTC. This codes for CASSPGQGASGYTF.

This clone is labeled medium-sized (0.01 to 0.1%). The V gene is TRBV28, the J gene TRBJ2-7; 9 nucleotides match TRBD1. There are 15 residues in the CDR3. Unmatched junction bases numbered 12, after V lost 6 bases and J lost 6 bases. The germline V gene encodes CDR1 MDHEN and CDR2 SYDVKM. The CDR3 sequence is CASSFPGQGRIEQYF. The CDR3 DNA reads TGTGCCAGCAGCTTCCCGGGACAGGGTCGCATCGAGCAGTACTTC. Complete variable domain (other parts from reference TRBV28 and TRBJ2-7): DVKVTQSSRYLVKRTGEKVFLECVQDMDHENMFWYRQDPGLGLRLIYFSYDVKMKEKGDIPEGYSVSREKKERFSLILESASTNQTSMYLCASSFPGQGRIEQYFGPGTRLTVT.

This clone is categorized as medium-sized. The chain combines TRBV4-1 with TRBJ1-4; perhaps TRBD1 as D (5 bases). The CDR3 has 14 amino acids. V dropped 0 bases and J dropped 8 bases, with 10 bases sitting between them. Germline V gene lookup returns CDR1 MGHRA and CDR2 YSYEKL. The CDR3 DNA sequence: TGCGCCAGCAGCCAAGACACAGGTGAGGAAAAACTGTTTTTT. Translating gives CASSQDTGEEKLFF.

Notes on this clone: A junction end diverges from the germline sequence, so it may reflect a read error. V is TRBV15 and J is TRBJ2-1, with 7 bases that match TRBD2. This CDR3 has 14 amino acids. The germline gives CDR1 LNHNV, CDR2 YYDKDF (reference sequence). The CDR3 DNA sequence: TGTGCCACCATCAGAGGGGCGGGAGTCGGCGAGCAGTTCTTC. Protein sequence: CATIRGAGVGEQFF.

The V and J genes are TRBV5-1 and TRBJ2-7; the D gene is possibly TRBD2 (7 bases). CDR1 and CDR2 from the germline V gene are SGHRS and YFSETQ. This CDR3 spans 15 amino acids. Trimming pared 4 bases from V and 3 bases from J, leaving 17 bases between. The CDR3 loop is CASSPGGGRSYEQYF. DNA of the CDR3: TGCGCCAGCAGCCCCGGGGGCGGGAGAAGCTACGAGCAGTACTTC. The full variable domain, its missing parts supplied by reference TRBV5-1 and TRBJ2-7, is KAGVTQTPRYLIKTRGQQVTLSCSPISGHRSVSWYQQTPGQGLQFLFEYFSETQRNKGNFPGRFSGRQFSNSRSEMNVSTLELGDSALYLCASSPGGGRSYEQYFGPGTRLTVT.

J is TRBJ2-5 and V is TRBV6-2 or TRBV6-3, with 7 bases aligning to TRBD2. This CDR3 has 13 amino acids. The V and J ends lost 4 bases and 3 bases, in that order; junction bases with no gene match: 2. Germline V gives CDR1 MNHEY, CDR2 SVGEGT. The DNA of the CDR3 is TGTGCCAGCAGTTTCCGGGAGGAAGAGACCCAGTACTTC. It specifies CASSFREEETQYF.

The rearrangement uses TRBV18 and TRBJ2-6, with D maybe TRBD1 (5 bases). The V gene's germline CDR1 is KGHSH and CDR2 LQKENI. Trimming shortened V by 5 bases and J by 0 bases, and 11 bases separated the two germline ends. The CDR3 totals 16 residues. CDR3 nucleotides: TGTGCCAGCTCATATGGACACCTCTCTGGGGCCAACGTCCTGACTTTC. Translation gives CASSYGHLSGANVLTF. Drawing the rest from reference TRBV18 and TRBJ2-6, the complete variable domain is NAGVMQNPRHLVRRRGQEARLRCSPMKGHSHVYWYRQLPEEGLKFMVYLQKENIIDESGMPKERFSAEFPKEGPSILRIQQVVRGDSAAYFCASSYGHLSGANVLTFGAGSRLTVL.

The sample holds a few counts of this clone. The chain carries TRBV6-2 or TRBV6-3 and TRBJ1-2; the D is unclear. This CDR3 comprises 12 residues. Trimming stripped 5 bases from V and 2 bases from J, with 6 bases between. From germline, CDR1 is MNHEY and CDR2 SVGEGT. The CDR3 sequence is CASSLANYGYTF. The CDR3 DNA is TGTGCCAGCAGTCTGGCCAACTATGGCTACACCTTC.

Remarks on this clone: In this CDR3 the conserved last residue, phenylalanine or tryptophan, is missing, so a read error is likely. The chain joins TRBV28 to TRBJ2-7, with TRBD2 identical over 9 bases. The trim removed 8 bases at V and 6 bases at J, leaving 8 bases unmatched. Per the germline V gene, CDR1 is MDHEN and CDR2 is SYDVKM. The CDR3 runs to 13 residues. CDR3 loop: CASGAGGTSEQYS. The CDR3 bases are TGTGCCAGCGGGGCGGGAGGGACCTCCGAGCAGTACTCC.

Notes on this clone: Its ends do not fully match the called genes, so a read error is possible. The chain carries TRBV20-1 and TRBJ2-6, with D perhaps being TRBD1 or TRBD2 (5 bases each). Germline V gene lookup returns CDR1 DFQATT and CDR2 SNEGSKA (reference sequence). This CDR3 comprises 16 residues. In nucleotides, the CDR3 is TGCAGTGCTAGAGAGAGAGGGGTACCTTTGGCCAACGTCCTCACTTTC. The encoded protein is CSARERGVPLANVLTF.

The CDR3 DNA follows: TGCAGTGCTAGAGTCCTGTGTTGCAGAAACACCGGGGAGCTGTTTTTT. As protein: CSARVLCCRNTGELFF. The chain links TRBV20-1 to TRBJ2-2; D remains unclear. CDR1 and CDR2 (germline): DFQATT, SNEGSKA (reference sequence). The CDR3 length is 16 residues. Trimming shortened V by 1 base and J by 2 bases, and 14 bases separated the two germline ends.

This chain links TRBV6-1 with TRBJ2-7, with D tentatively TRBD1 or TRBD2 (5 bases each). The CDR3 extends over 16 amino acids. The V and J ends lost 7 bases and 0 bases respectively, with 19 bases between them. Per germline, CDR1 MNHNS and CDR2 SASEGT. The CDR3 sequence: CASTVRDHSDSYEQYF. The DNA for the CDR3 is TGTGCCAGCACAGTCCGGGACCACTCCGACTCCTACGAGCAGTACTTC.

The chain couples TRBV13 to TRBJ2-1; 9 positions agree with TRBD1. Trimming cost V 5 bases and J 6 bases; bases outside gene matches: 8. Germline V gene lookup returns CDR1 PRHDT and CDR2 FYEKMQ (reference sequence). The CDR3 sequence is 15 residues long. The CDR3 DNA reads TGTGCCAGCAGCCTAAGGGACAGGGACCTCAATGAGCAGTTCTTC. Encoded protein: CASSLRDRDLNEQFF.